This entry concerns a single T cell receptor beta chain. The antigen remains unidentified. The data belong to a study of blood T cells in healthy people across ages. Combining a sample-barcoded 5' primer with a J-beta primer mix, a second PCR ran for about 7 to 12 cycles. Each cDNA molecule, via a template-switch adaptor with 12 random nucleotides, was tagged. In TCRdb, the 5' RACE reads were re-called with MiXCR into one record per CDR3 protein. This table holds some 1,500,000 distinct CDR3 sequences, roughly two fifths found once. Study-level results: It was held that diversity estimates obtained from one million T cells represented underestimates. Naive T cell percentage and TCR beta diversity correlated strongly. For the donors, CMV status was unknown and possibly confounded expanded clonotype changes.

With 2 bases clipped from V and 6 bases from J, the junction kept 7 bases outside the gene matches. The CDR3 totals 14 residues. From germline, CDR1 is SNHLY and CDR2 FYNNEI. Input material: blood. This clonotype was obtained from a young woman in good health. The rearrangement links TRBV2 to TRBJ2-7, with 7 bases that match TRBD1. The CDR3 is CASSESQGSIEQYF. The CDR3 bases are TGTGCCAGCAGTGAATCACAGGGGAGCATCGAGCAGTACTTC. The full variable domain, completed using reference TRBV2 and TRBJ2-7, is EPEVTQTPSHQVTQMGQEVILRCVPISNHLYFYWYRQILGQKVEFLVSFYNNEISEKSEIFDDQFSVERPDGSNFTLKIRSTKLEDSAMYFCASSESQGSIEQYFGPGTRLTVT.